This entry lists 20 T cell receptor beta chains sequenced from one sample in a study of vaccination and CD4 T cells after COVID-19. Treatment given: approximately nine-day PBMC culture with coronavirus spike peptide pools or control peptides (ViraFEST assay). The Oncomine TCR Beta short-read assay was applied to DNA of cultured CD4+ T cells. MiXCR, applied by TCRdb to the PCR reads, yields one record per CDR3 protein. In the table there are approximately 17,000 distinct CDR3 sequences, around 29% of which are singletons. Their antigen targets remain unknown. The sequencing input was cultured CD4+ T cells from blood. These receptors were obtained from a human donor with COVID-19.

This clonotype was counted a few times. The chain uses TRBV5-6 and TRBJ2-3; no firm D call. V was trimmed by 2 bases and J by 5 bases, leaving 12 bases between them. The CDR3 is 14 residues long. Germline CDR1 SGHDT, CDR2 YYEEEE. CDR3 protein: CASSFRPDGDTQYF. CDR3 nucleotides: TGTGCCAGCAGCTTTCGACCGGATGGAGATACGCAGTATTTT.

This clonotype occurred once. The J gene is TRBJ2-7, the V gene TRBV20-1; perhaps TRBD1 as D (6 bases). Trimming cost V 5 bases and J 5 bases, with 13 bases left between them. The length of the CDR3 is 12 residues. Germline V gives CDR1 DFQATT, CDR2 SNEGSKA (reference sequence). The CDR3 protein is CSASQQGNEQYF. CDR3 in DNA: TGCAGTGCTTCCCAACAGGGAAACGAGCAGTACTTC.

The chain carries TRBV7-9 and TRBJ1-4; D may be TRBD1 (5 bases). CDR1 is SEHNR, CDR2 FQNEAQ, per germline (reference sequence). This CDR3 is 13 amino acids long. V was clipped by 4 bases and J by 8 bases, with 11 bases between them. The CDR3 DNA reads TGTGCCAGCAGCTCGTACGGGGACGAAAAACTGTTTTTT. Translated, it gives CASSSYGDEKLFF. Full variable domain (rest looked up from reference TRBV7-9 and TRBJ1-4): DTGVSQNPRHKITKRGQNVTFRCDPISEHNRLYWYRQTLGQGPEFLTYFQNEAQLEKSRLLSDRFSAERPKGSFSTLEIQRTEQGDSAMYLCASSSYGDEKLFFGSGTQLSVL.

This chain links TRBV20-1 with TRBJ2-5; TRBD2 agrees at 10 bases. Germline assignment: CDR1 DFQATT and CDR2 SNEGSKA (reference sequence). V was clipped by 6 bases and J by 5 bases; unmatched bases: 15. CDR3 length: 16 residues. The CDR3 loop reads CSALVERGGGRETQYF. The CDR3 DNA reads as TGCAGTGCATTAGTAGAGCGGGGGGGCGGGAGGGAGACCCAGTACTTC.

V is TRBV4-2 and J is TRBJ1-5, with D unresolved. Germline V gives CDR1 LGHNA, CDR2 YNFKEQ. The CDR3 runs 17 residues. Trimming stripped 3 bases from V and 11 bases from J, with 26 bases between. The CDR3: CASSQRPDDGGSIAQHF. DNA for the CDR3: TGTGCCAGCAGCCAGCGCCCTGATGACGGCGGGTCAATCGCCCAGCATTTT.

This clonotype was found a few times. The chain uses TRBV20-1 and TRBJ1-1; D uncertain. Germline V gene sequence: CDR1 DFQATT, CDR2 SNEGSKA (reference sequence). The CDR3 has 14 residues. V shed 1 base and J shed 4 bases, with 13 bases lying between them. The CDR3 loop reads CSARGFSLGTEAFF. CDR3 nucleotide sequence: TGCAGTGCTAGAGGATTCTCCTTGGGCACTGAAGCTTTCTTT.

This clonotype is termed medium-sized. CDR3 DNA sequence: TGTGCCAGCAGCTTCAGCAGGGGGGTACTGGCTGGGGAGCTGTTTTTT. Amino acids: CASSFSRGVLAGELFF. This chain connects TRBV7-9 to TRBJ2-2; D may be TRBD1 (7 bases). Germline-derived CDR1 and CDR2 are SEHNR and FQNEAQ (reference sequence). This CDR3 is built from 16 residues. The ends were cut back, 3 bases at V and 8 bases at J, with 19 bases in the middle.

This clonotype was seen more than once but under ten times. This sequence joins TRBV27 and TRBJ2-2; D may be TRBD2 (6 bases). Trimming cost V 6 bases and J 5 bases, with 16 bases left between them. Germline V gene data show CDR1 as MNHEY and CDR2 as SMNVEV (reference sequence). CDR3 length equals 15 residues. CDR3 coding DNA: TGTGCCAGCAGCCAAATCGGGGGTCAGACCGGGGAGCTGTTTTTT. This translates into CASSQIGGQTGELFF.

The chain carries TRBV6-1 and TRBJ1-1; the D is unclear. In germline, CDR1 is MNHNS, CDR2 SASEGT. The V and J ends lost 6 bases and 2 bases respectively, with 7 bases between them. The CDR3 contains 12 residues. DNA of the CDR3: TGTGCCAGCAGCAAAATTAACACTGAAGCTTTCTTT. Protein sequence: CASSKINTEAFF.

In nucleotides, the CDR3 is TGTGCCAGTTCACAGGGGTGGACAGATACGCAGTATTTT. Translated: CASSQGWTDTQYF. The chain couples TRBV19 to TRBJ2-3, with 7 positions matching TRBD1. With V trimmed by 8 bases and J by 3 bases, 5 bases remained unmatched. CDR3 length: 13 amino acids. The germline V gene encodes CDR1 LNHDA and CDR2 SQIVND (reference sequence).

The V and J genes are TRBV7-6 and TRBJ2-2; TRBD1 matches at 11 bases. From germline, CDR1 is SGHVS and CDR2 FNYEAQ. The CDR3 is 16 residues long. The V segment lost 5 bases and the J segment 4 bases; nucleotides outside the gene matches: 6. For the CDR3, the DNA is TGTGCCAGCAGCCTTGGACAGGGGGCTAGCACCGGGGAGCTGTTTTTT. This sequence encodes CASSLGQGASTGELFF.

The CDR3 is CASSFSGSGSYNEQFF. The CDR3 nucleotides are TGCGCCAGCAGCTTTAGCGGCAGCGGATCCTACAATGAGCAGTTCTTC. This chain connects TRBV5-1 to TRBJ2-1, with D tentatively TRBD2 (6 bases). Trimming pared 2 bases from V and 1 base from J, leaving 13 bases between. This CDR3 contains 16 residues. The germline CDR1 and CDR2 sequences are SGHRS and YFSETQ.

This clonotype was found a few times. Here the CDR3 DNA reads TGCGCCAGCAGGGACGGTTTAGGCGAGCAGTACTTC. It codes for CASRDGLGEQYF. The genes are TRBV5-1 and TRBJ2-7; D unclear. Trimming took off 5 bases at V and 6 bases at J, with 12 bases between the two ends. The germline V gene has CDR1 SGHRS and CDR2 YFSETQ. The CDR3 consists of 12 residues.

The V and J genes are TRBV7-9 and TRBJ2-5, with D possibly called TRBD1 or TRBD2 (5 bases each). V lost 8 bases, J lost 1 base, and 14 bases lay in between. The V gene's germline CDR1 is SEHNR and CDR2 FQNEAQ (reference sequence). The CDR3 totals 14 residues. The CDR3 spells CASRRGASQETQYF. The CDR3 nucleotides are TGTGCCAGCCGGAGAGGGGCGTCCCAAGAGACCCAGTACTTC.

The chain uses TRBV6-1 and TRBJ1-2; TRBD1 agrees at 8 bases. CDR1 and CDR2 (germline): MNHNS, SASEGT. The CDR3 runs to 14 residues. V shed 7 bases, J shed 4 bases, and the junction held 8 bases outside the gene matches. In DNA form, the CDR3 reads TGTGCCAGCATGTTAACAGGGGGGGGCTATGGCTACACCTTC. Encoded protein: CASMLTGGGYGYTF.

This clonotype was counted between two and nine times. The chain carries TRBV6-2 or TRBV6-3 and TRBJ2-5, with 8 bases fitting TRBD2. V lost 5 bases to trimming and J lost 2 bases; unmatched junction nucleotides: 13. This CDR3 has 17 amino acids. Germline-derived CDR1 and CDR2 are MNHEY and SVGEGT. The CDR3 sequence: CASSDPLGRGGQETQYF. The CDR3 DNA sequence: TGTGCCAGCAGTGACCCCCTGGGACGGGGGGGTCAAGAGACCCAGTACTTC.

Only a few counts were recorded for this clonotype. The V gene is TRBV7-6, the J gene TRBJ1-4; 7 bases map to TRBD1. CDR3 length: 18 amino acids. Germline V gene sequence: CDR1 SGHVS, CDR2 FNYEAQ. With 2 bases clipped from V and 0 bases from J, the junction kept 9 bases outside the gene matches. The CDR3 is CASSLLGVRGTTNEKLFF. The DNA for the CDR3 is TGTGCCAGCAGCTTACTCGGGGTCAGGGGGACAACTAATGAAAAACTGTTTTTT.

This clonotype appeared a few times. An end of the junction does not agree with germline; a read error may underlie this. V usage is TRBV7-7 and J usage is TRBJ2-5, with 9 bases aligning to TRBD1. The CDR3 has 13 residues. In germline, CDR1 is SSHAT, CDR2 FNYEAQ (reference sequence). The CDR3 DNA reads TGTGCTAGCAGCAAGGACAGGGGAGAGACCCAGTACTTC. Translating gives CASSKDRGETQYF.

In its sample, this clonotype ranks as medium-sized (0.01 to 0.1%). The chain joins TRBV6-5 to TRBJ1-1; D gene ambiguous. CDR1 and CDR2 from the germline V gene are MNHEY and SVGAGI. V lost 0 bases, J lost 10 bases, and 9 bases lay in between. This CDR3 is 12 amino acids long. The CDR3 reads CASSYSELGAFF. The CDR3 DNA follows: TGTGCCAGCAGTTACTCGGAGTTGGGAGCTTTCTTT.

Relative to its sample, this clonotype is medium-sized. The J gene is TRBJ1-2, the V gene TRBV7-3; 8 bases line up with TRBD1. V was clipped by 5 bases and J by 4 bases; unmatched bases: 6. Germline V CDR1 and CDR2: SGHTA, FQGTGA. There are 14 residues in the CDR3. The CDR3 region is CASSPGQGAYGYTF. The CDR3 region has the DNA TGTGCCAGCAGCCCCGGACAGGGCGCCTATGGCTACACCTTC.